This T cell receptor beta chain was recorded in a study of blood T cell repertoires in COVID-19 (dated by TCRdb to 2018 to 2020). Regarding the complete study: The collaborator samples originated in the United States, Italy and Spain and spanned the acute and convalescent phases of COVID-19. The prospective study material was composed of cDNA or gDNA derived from T cells, B-cell-depleted T cells, or PBMCs. Subjects who had been exposed to COVID-19, were actively infected with it, or had recovered from it provided the deeply sampled blood TCRbeta repertoires that made up the dataset. A freely available public database, intended as a resource for researchers studying the immune response to SARS-CoV-2, is where the repertoires were released. Samples came from the ongoing ImmuneRACE study (first 160 participants) plus 1,254 subjects from 6 global collaborators. Nearly every sample came with metadata listing a de-identified subject ID, COVID-19 status, age in years and sex. Where available, HLA class I and class II types were taken from metadata supplied by the sample provider and were not determined by assay-based typing.

In the prospective study, participants were about 18 to 95 years old, resided in fewer than 25 geographic areas of the United States, and were enrolled through a virtual design. In the prospective study, participants were assigned to cohorts based on the clinical history participants reported in a screening survey and a study questionnaire. In the prospective study, whole blood, serum and a nasopharyngeal or oropharyngeal swab were collected from each participant by mobile phlebotomists. Participants in the prospective study had the option to provide additional blood draws and questionnaires over a roughly 2-month period. Prospective study blood samples were shipped either frozen or at room temperature before DNA extraction. Cut back by 5 bases and 3 bases, the V and J ends lie 15 bases apart. From its cysteine to its phenylalanine, the CDR3 spans 15 amino acids. Here the CDR3 DNA is all that survives: 45 bases in frame from base 1. Via the germline V gene, CDR1 is SGHTA and CDR2 FQGNSA.

Broad study findings and their caveats: Clinical and demographic metadata were provided uncurated, with the amount varying by source and participant.

The immunoSEQ Assay, a bias-controlled multiplex PCR, was used to amplify TCRbeta CDR3 regions from genomic DNA. From the authors' description of their analysis: Within the assay, amplification of reference gene primers was used to estimate how many nucleated cells each sample contained. To quantify the absolute abundance of each unique TCRbeta CDR3 rearrangement, sequence reads were collapsed and filtered. For each sample, productive Simpson clonality was calculated as the square root of Simpson's diversity index across productive rearrangements. Not all clones reach the TCRdb copy of this immuneACCESS table, which keeps in-frame sequences only. Checked studies attribute under half of the gap to unresolved V genes and leave the rest unexplained. The V and J calls and clone size come from that table; D and trimming were worked out from the DNA. The sample has about 250,000 clones on record, 70% to 90% of them singletons. The ten largest clones capture approximately 9.6% of the sample.

Points on this clone: Which antigen it targets is not known. No base-level quality is on record; no much larger clone is a single base apart.

What was sequenced was PBMCs or T cells enriched from blood (not recorded which). The receptor was isolated from a woman aged 50 to 60 with acute COVID-19. Here the chain combines TRBV7-2 and TRBJ2-3, and perhaps TRBD1 as D gene, on 5 matching bases. The DNA reads TGTGCCAGCAGCCCAAGCCGATCAGGGACAGATACGCAGTATTTT. It translates as CASSPSRSGTDTQYF.